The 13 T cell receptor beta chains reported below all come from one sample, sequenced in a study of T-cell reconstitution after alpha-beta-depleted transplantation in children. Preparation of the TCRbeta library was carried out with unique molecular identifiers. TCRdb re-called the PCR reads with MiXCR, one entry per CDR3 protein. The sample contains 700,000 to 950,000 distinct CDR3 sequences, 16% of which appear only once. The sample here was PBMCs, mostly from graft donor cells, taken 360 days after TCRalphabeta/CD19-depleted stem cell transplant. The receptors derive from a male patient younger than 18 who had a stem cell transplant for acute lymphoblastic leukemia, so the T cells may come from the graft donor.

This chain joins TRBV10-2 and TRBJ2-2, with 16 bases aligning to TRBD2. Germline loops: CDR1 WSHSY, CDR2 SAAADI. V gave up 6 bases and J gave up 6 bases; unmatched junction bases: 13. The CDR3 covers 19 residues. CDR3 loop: CASRPYGTSGRGAAGELFF. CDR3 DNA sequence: TGCGCCAGCAGACCATACGGGACTAGCGGGAGGGGGGCCGCCGGGGAGCTGTTTTTT.

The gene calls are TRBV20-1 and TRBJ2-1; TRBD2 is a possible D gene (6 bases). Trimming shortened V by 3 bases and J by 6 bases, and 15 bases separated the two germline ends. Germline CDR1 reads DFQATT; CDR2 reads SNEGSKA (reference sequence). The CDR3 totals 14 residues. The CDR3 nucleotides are TGCAGTGCTAGTCCACCAAAGGAGGGCAATGAGCAGTTCTTC. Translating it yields CSASPPKEGNEQFF.

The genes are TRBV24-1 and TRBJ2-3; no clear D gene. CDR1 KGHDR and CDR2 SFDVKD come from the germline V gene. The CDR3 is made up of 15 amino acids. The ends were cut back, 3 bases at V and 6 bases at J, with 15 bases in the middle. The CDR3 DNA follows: TGTGCCACCAGTGATCGACACCGCCTGGGGGATACGCAGTATTTT. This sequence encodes CATSDRHRLGDTQYF.

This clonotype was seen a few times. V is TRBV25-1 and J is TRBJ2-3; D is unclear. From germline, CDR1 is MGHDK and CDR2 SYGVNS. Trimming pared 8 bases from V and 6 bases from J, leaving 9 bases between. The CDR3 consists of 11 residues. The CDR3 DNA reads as TGTGCCAGCGGCCCCGCTGATACGCAGTATTTT. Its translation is CASGPADTQYF. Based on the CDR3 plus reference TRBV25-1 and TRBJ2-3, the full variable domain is EADIYQTPRYLVIGTGKKITLECSQTMGHDKMYWYQQDPGMELHLIHYSYGVNSTEKGDLSSESTVSRIRTEHFPLTLESARPSHTSQYLCASGPADTQYFGPGTRLTVL.

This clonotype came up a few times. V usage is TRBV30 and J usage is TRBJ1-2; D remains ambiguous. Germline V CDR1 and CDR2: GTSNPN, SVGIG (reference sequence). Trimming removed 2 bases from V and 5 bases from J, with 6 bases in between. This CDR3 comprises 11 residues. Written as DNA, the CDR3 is TGTGCCTGGAGTATTGGGTATGGCTACACCTTC. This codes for CAWSIGYGYTF.

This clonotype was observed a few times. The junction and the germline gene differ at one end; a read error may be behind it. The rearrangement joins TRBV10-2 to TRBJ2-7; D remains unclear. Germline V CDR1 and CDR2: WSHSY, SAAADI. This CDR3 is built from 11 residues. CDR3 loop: CASSESYEEYF. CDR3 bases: TGCGCCAGCAGTGAGTCTTACGAGGAGTACTTC.

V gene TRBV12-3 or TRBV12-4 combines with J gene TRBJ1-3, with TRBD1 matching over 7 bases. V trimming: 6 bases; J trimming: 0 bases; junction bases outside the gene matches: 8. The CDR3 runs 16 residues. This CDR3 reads CASSQSTGHSGNTIYF. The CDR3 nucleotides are TGTGCCAGCAGCCAATCGACAGGGCACTCTGGAAACACCATATATTTT.

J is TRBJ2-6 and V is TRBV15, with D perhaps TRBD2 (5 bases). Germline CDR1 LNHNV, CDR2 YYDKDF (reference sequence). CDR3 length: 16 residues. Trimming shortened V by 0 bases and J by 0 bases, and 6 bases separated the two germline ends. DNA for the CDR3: TGTGCCACCAGCAGAGAACGGGACTCTGGGGCCAACGTCCTGACTTTC. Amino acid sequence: CATSRERDSGANVLTF. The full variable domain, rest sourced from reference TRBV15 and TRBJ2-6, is DAMVIQNPRYQVTQFGKPVTLSCSQTLNHNVMYWYQQKSSQAPKLLFHYYDKDFNNEADTPDNFQSRRPNTSFCFLDIRSPGLGDTAMYLCATSRERDSGANVLTFGAGSRLTVL.

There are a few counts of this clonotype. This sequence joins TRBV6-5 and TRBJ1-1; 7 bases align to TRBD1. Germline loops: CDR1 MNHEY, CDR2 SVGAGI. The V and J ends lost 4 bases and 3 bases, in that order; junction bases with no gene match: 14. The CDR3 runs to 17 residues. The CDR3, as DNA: TGTGCCAGCAGTTTATTCCCGGGACAGAAGGTCTACACTGAAGCTTTCTTT. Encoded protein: CASSLFPGQKVYTEAFF.

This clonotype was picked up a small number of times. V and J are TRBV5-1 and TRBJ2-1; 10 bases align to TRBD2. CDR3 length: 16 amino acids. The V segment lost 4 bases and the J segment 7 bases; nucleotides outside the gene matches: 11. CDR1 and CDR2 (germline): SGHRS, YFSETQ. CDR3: CASSTQREGRGNEQFF. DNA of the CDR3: TGCGCCAGCAGCACCCAGCGGGAGGGCCGAGGTAATGAGCAGTTCTTC.

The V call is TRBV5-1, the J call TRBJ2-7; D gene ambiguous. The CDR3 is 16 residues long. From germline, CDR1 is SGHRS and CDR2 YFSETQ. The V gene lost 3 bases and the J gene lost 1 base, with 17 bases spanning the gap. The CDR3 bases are TGCGCCAGCAGCTCACCCGAGGCAGGACGGTCCTACGAGCAGTACTTC. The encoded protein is CASSSPEAGRSYEQYF.

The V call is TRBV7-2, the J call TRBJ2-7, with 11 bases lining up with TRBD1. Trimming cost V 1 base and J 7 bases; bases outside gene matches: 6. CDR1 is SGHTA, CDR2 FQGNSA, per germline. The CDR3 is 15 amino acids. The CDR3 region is CASSLDGQGAQEQYF. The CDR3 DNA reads TGTGCCAGCAGCTTAGATGGACAGGGGGCGCAGGAGCAGTACTTC.

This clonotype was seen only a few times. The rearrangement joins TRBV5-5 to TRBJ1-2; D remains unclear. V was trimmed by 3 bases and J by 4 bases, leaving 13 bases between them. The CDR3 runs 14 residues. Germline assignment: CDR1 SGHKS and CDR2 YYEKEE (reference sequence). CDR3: CASSSLISAYGYTF. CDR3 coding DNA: TGTGCCAGCAGCTCTTTGATATCGGCCTATGGCTACACCTTC. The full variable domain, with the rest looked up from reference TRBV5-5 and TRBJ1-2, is DAGVTQSPTHLIKTRGQQVTLRCSPISGHKSVSWYQQVLGQGPQFIFQYYEKEERGRGNFPDRFSARQFPNYSSELNVNALLLGDSALYLCASSSLISAYGYTFGSGTRLTVV.